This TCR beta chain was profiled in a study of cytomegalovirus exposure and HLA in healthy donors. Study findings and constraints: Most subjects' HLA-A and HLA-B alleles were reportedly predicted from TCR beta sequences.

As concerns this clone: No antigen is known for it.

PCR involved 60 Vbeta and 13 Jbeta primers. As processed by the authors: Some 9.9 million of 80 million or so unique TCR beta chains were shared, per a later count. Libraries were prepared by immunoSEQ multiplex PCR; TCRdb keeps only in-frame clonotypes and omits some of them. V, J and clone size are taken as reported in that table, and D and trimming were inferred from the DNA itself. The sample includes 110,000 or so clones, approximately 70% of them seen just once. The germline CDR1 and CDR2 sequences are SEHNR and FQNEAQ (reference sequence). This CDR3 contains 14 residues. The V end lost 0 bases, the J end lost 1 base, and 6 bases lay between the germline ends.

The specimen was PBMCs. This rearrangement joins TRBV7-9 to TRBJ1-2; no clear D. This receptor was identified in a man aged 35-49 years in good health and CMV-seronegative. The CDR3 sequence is CASSLAQLNYGYTF. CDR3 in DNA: TGTGCCAGCAGCTTAGCACAGCTTAACTATGGCTACACCTTC.